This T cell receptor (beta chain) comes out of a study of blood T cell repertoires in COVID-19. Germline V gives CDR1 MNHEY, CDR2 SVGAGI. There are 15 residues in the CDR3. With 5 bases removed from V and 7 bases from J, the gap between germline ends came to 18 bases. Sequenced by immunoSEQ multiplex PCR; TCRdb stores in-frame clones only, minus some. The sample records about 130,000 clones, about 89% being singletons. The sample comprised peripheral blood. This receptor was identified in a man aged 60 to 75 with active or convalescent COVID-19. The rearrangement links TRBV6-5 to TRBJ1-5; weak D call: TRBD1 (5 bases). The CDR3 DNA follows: TGTGCCAGCAGTATGGGGCGGGGGGTTGGACAGCCCCAGCATTTT. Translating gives CASSMGRGVGQPQHF.